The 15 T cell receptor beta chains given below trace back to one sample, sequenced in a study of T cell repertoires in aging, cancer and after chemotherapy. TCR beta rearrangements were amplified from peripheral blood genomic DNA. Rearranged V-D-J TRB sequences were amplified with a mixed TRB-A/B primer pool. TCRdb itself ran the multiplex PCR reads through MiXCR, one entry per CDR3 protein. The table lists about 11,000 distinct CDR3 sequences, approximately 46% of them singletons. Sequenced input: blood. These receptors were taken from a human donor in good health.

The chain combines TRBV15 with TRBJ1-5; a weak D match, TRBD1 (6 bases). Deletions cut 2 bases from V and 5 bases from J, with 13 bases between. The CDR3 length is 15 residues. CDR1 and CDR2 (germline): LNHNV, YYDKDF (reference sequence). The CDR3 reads CATSRFTGNDQPQHF. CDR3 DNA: TGTGCCACCAGCAGATTCACAGGGAATGATCAGCCCCAGCATTTT.

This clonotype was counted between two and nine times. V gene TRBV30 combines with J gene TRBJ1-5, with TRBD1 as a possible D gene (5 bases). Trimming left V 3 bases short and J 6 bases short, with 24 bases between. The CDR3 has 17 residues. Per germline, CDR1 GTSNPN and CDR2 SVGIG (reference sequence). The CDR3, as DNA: TGTGCCTGGAGCGCCGCAGGGTACGGTAATTTTGGTCAGCCCCAGCATTTT. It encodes CAWSAAGYGNFGQPQHF.

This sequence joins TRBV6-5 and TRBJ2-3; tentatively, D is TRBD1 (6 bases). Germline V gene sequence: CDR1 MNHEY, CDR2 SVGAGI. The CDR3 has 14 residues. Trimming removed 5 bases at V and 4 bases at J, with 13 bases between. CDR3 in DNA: TGTGCCAGCAGTCCGACACAGGGCCCAGATACGCAGTATTTT. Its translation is CASSPTQGPDTQYF.

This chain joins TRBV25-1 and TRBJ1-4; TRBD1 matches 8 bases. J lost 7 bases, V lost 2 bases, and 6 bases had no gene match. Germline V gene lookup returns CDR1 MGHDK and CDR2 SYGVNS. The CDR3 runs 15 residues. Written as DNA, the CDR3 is TGTGCCAGCAGTGAACAGGGGGCGCGGGGTGAAAAACTGTTTTTT. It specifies CASSEQGARGEKLFF.

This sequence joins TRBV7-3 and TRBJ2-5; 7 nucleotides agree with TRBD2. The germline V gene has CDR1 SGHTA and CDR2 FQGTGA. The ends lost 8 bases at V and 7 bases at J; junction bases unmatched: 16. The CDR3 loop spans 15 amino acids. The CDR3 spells CASALLPGEGMTQYF. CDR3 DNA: TGTGCCAGCGCACTGCTCCCCGGGGAGGGTATGACCCAGTACTTC. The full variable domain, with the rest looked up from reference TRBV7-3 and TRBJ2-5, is GAGVSQTPSNKVTEKGKYVELRCDPISGHTALYWYRQSLGQGPEFLIYFQGTGAADDSGLPNDRFFAVRPEGSVSTLKIQRTERGDSAVYLCASALLPGEGMTQYFGPGTRLLVL.

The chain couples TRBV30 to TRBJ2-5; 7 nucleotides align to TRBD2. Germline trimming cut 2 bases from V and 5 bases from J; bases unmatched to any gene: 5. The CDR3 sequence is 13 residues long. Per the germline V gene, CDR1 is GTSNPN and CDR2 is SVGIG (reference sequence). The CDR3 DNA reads TGTGCCTGGAGTTCACGGGGGGAGGAGACCCAGTACTTC. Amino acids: CAWSSRGEETQYF.

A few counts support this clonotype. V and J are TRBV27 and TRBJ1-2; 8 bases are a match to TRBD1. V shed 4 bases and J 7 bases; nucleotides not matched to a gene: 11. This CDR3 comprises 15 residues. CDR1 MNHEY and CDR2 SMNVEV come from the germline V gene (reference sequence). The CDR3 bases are TGTGCCAGCAGTTCTGACAGGGGACACGGTGGTGGCTACACCTTC. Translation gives CASSSDRGHGGGYTF.

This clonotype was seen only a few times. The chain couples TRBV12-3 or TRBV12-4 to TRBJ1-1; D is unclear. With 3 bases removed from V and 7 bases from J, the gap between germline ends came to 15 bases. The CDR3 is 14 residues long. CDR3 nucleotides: TGTGCCAGCAGTTTTAGGGAAGGCGAAGATGAAGCTTTCTTT. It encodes CASSFREGEDEAFF.

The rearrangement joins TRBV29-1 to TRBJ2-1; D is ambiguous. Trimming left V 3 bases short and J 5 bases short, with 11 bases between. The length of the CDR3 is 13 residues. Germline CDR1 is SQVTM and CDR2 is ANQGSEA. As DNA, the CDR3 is TGCAGCGTTGATTACAAGCTAAACAATGAGCAGTTCTTC. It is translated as CSVDYKLNNEQFF.

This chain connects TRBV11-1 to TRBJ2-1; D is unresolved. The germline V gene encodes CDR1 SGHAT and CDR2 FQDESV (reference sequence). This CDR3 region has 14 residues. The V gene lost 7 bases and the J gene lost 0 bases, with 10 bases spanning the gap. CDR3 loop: CASTAKDSYNEQFF. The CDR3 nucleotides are TGTGCCAGCACCGCAAAAGACTCCTACAATGAGCAGTTCTTC.

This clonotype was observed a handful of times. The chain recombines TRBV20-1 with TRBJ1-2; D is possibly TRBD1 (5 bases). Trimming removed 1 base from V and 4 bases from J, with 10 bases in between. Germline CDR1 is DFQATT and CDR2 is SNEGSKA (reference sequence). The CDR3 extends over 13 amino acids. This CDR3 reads CSARVSRGYGYTF. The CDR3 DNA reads TGCAGTGCTAGAGTTTCAAGGGGCTATGGCTACACCTTC.

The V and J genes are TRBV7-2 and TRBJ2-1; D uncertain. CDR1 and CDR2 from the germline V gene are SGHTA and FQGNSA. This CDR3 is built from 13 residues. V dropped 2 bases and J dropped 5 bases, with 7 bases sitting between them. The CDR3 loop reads CASSLSQNNEQFF. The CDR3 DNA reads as TGTGCCAGCAGCTTATCCCAAAACAATGAGCAGTTCTTC.

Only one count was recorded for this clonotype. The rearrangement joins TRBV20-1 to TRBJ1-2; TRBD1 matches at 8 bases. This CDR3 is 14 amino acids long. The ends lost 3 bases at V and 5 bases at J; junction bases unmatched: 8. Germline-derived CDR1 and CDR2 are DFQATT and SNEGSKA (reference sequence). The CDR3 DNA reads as TGCAGTGCTAGTTCCGGACAGGGTGTTTATGGCTACACCTTC. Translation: CSASSGQGVYGYTF.

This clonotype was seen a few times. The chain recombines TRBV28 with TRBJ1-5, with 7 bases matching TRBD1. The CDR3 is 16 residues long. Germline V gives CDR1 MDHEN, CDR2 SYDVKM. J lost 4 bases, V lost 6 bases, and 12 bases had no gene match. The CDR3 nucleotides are TGTGCCAGCAGAACCCCCTACGAGGGGGCGAATCAGCCCCAGCATTTT. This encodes CASRTPYEGANQPQHF. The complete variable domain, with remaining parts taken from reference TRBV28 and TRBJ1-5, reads DVKVTQSSRYLVKRTGEKVFLECVQDMDHENMFWYRQDPGLGLRLIYFSYDVKMKEKGDIPEGYSVSREKKERFSLILESASTNQTSMYLCASRTPYEGANQPQHFGDGTRLSIL.

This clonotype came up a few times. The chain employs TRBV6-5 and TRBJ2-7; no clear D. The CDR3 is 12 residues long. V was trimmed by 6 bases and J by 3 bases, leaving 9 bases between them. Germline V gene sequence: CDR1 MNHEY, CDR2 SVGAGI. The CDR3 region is CASRGQNYEQYF. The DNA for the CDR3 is TGTGCCAGCAGAGGGCAAAACTACGAGCAGTACTTC.